The clone carrying this TCR beta chain showed up just once. Its antigen remains unknown. Generated by immunoSEQ multiplex PCR, the TCRdb table keeps only in-frame clones and is missing some. The data show some 630,000 clones, around 72% seen once. The entry originates in a study of shared clonotypes between healthy human individuals. Broader study findings: Unshared clonotypes carried lower generation probabilities than those common to all four donors. As a rule, naive subsets had a larger estimated richness than memory subsets. The sharing of about 5.3% of naive CD4 clonotypes was seen across several donors.

This CDR3 has 18 amino acids. Germline-derived CDR1 and CDR2 are MNHEY and SMNVEV (reference sequence). The V and J ends lost 2 bases and 3 bases, in that order; junction bases with no gene match: 8. What was sequenced was memory CD4+ T cells sorted from blood. Described subset: CD45RA-negative fraction. This clonotype was sampled from a woman aged 25 to 45 in good health. The rearrangement uses TRBV27 and TRBJ2-3; TRBD2 agrees at 13 bases. The CDR3 spells CASSLGLAGASRTDTQYF. For the CDR3, the DNA is TGTGCCAGCAGTTTAGGACTAGCGGGAGCTTCTAGAACAGATACGCAGTATTTT.